This note documents a single T cell receptor (beta chain) sequence. Its antigen is unidentified. Primers: 60 Vbeta forward and 13 Jbeta reverse. TCRdb keeps only in-frame clones here, not all; method: immunoSEQ multiplex PCR. The sample includes approximately 160,000 clones, about 64% seen only once; the top ten take around 3%. The CDR3 loop spans 13 amino acids. Trimming took 5 bases from V and 4 from J, leaving 9 bases between them. The germline CDR1 and CDR2 sequences are SGHAT and FQNNGV. This entry is derived from a study of cytomegalovirus exposure and HLA in healthy donors. Study-level results: In vitro checks showed that a few CMV-associated chains really do target CMV antigens.

Sequenced material: PBMCs. The chain has TRBV11-2 and TRBJ1-3; D ambiguous. The sequence was collected from a woman aged 25 to 39 in good health and CMV-seropositive. The CDR3 DNA sequence: TGTGCCAGCAGCCCCGGTCGGGGAAACACCATATATTTT. Translated: CASSPGRGNTIYF.